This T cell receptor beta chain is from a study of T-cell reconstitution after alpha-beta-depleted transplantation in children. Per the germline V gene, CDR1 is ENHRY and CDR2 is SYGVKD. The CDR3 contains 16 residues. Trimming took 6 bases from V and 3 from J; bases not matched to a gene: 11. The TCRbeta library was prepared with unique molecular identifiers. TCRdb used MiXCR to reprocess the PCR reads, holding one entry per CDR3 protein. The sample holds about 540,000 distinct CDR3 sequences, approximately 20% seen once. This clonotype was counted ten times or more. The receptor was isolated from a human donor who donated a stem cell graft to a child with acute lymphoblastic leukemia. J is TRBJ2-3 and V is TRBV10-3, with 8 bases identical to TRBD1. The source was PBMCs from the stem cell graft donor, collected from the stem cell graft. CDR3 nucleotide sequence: TGTGCCATCAGGCGCTACAGGGGGATGGAAACAGATACGCAGTATTTT. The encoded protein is CAIRRYRGMETDTQYF.